This is a list of T cell receptor beta chains from one sample in a study of T cell responses to AZD1222 COVID-19 vaccine. Method: immunoSEQ multiplex PCR; TCRdb's copy keeps in-frame clones and lacks some. This sample carries about 120,000 clones, around 89% of them seen once, and the ten largest clones take less than 8.5%. The source material was peripheral blood, sampled 28 days after the second AZD1222 dose. The receptors here all came from an adult who received the AZD1222 COVID-19 vaccine. Both conserved end residues are part of each CDR3. D genes are given only for firm matches. Only part of the rows carry a size: once, few, many, or a class if the clone is expanded.

V gene: TRBV7-9; D gene: NA; J gene: TRBJ1-2; clone size: NA; CDR3 DNA: TGTGCCAGCAGCTTAGGGCAGGGTCGGGGCTACACCTTC; CDR3 protein: CASSLGQGRGYTF
V gene: TRBV6-1; D gene: TRBD1; J gene: TRBJ2-7; clone size: NA; CDR3 DNA: TGTGCCAGCAGTAATGGACAGGGGGGACCGTACGAGCAGTACTTC; CDR3 protein: CASSNGQGGPYEQYF
V gene: TRBV14; D gene: NA; J gene: TRBJ2-1; clone size: NA; CDR3 DNA: TGTGCCAGCAGCCAGGAGACTAGGAGTGAGCAGTTCTTC; CDR3 protein: CASSQETRSEQFF
V gene: TRBV5-6; D gene: NA; J gene: TRBJ1-2; clone size: NA; CDR3 DNA: TGTGCCAGCAGCTTGGGCCCAGGCCCCAACTATGGCTACACCTTC; CDR3 protein: CASSLGPGPNYGYTF
V gene: TRBV5-4; D gene: NA; J gene: TRBJ2-3; clone size: NA; CDR3 DNA: TGTGCCAGCAGCAAGCCAGGGACAGATACGCAGTATTTT; CDR3 protein: CASSKPGTDTQYF
V gene: TRBV12-3/TRBV12-4; D gene: NA; J gene: TRBJ2-7; clone size: once; CDR3 DNA: TGTGCCAGCAGTTTAAGCTTCACCTACGAGCAGTACTTC; CDR3 protein: CASSLSFTYEQYF
V gene: TRBV11-3; D gene: NA; J gene: TRBJ2-7; clone size: NA; CDR3 DNA: TGTGCCAGCAGCCCCCGGGGCCGAGAGGGGTACGAGCAGTACTTC; CDR3 protein: CASSPRGREGYEQYF
V gene: TRBV7-9; D gene: NA; J gene: TRBJ1-2; clone size: few; CDR3 DNA: TGTGCCAGCAGCCCCGTTCGTGGCCCAGGCTACACCTTC; CDR3 protein: CASSPVRGPGYTF
V gene: TRBV7-9; D gene: NA; J gene: TRBJ2-4; clone size: NA; CDR3 DNA: TGTGCCAGCAGCTTAGCCGGGACGGCTGAGATAGCCAAAAACATTCAGTACTTC; CDR3 protein: CASSLAGTAEIAKNIQYF
V gene: TRBV6-5; D gene: NA; J gene: TRBJ2-3; clone size: once; CDR3 DNA: TGTGCCAGCAGCGTACCCCGAGGCACAGATACGCAGTATTTT; CDR3 protein: CASSVPRGTDTQYF
V gene: TRBV19; D gene: NA; J gene: TRBJ2-5; clone size: NA; CDR3 DNA: TGTGCCAGTAGTCGGGGGCCCCGGGAGACCCAGTACTTC; CDR3 protein: CASSRGPRETQYF
V gene: TRBV27; D gene: NA; J gene: TRBJ2-7; clone size: NA; CDR3 DNA: TGTGCCAGCGGACGGACCTACGAGCAGTACTTC; CDR3 protein: CASGRTYEQYF
V gene: TRBV15; D gene: NA; J gene: TRBJ2-5; clone size: NA; CDR3 DNA: TGTGCCACCTTGCGAGGTGGAGCGACAGAGACCCAGTACTTC; CDR3 protein: CATLRGGATETQYF
V gene: TRBV5-4; D gene: TRBD1; J gene: TRBJ1-2; clone size: NA; CDR3 DNA: TGTGCCAGCAGCTTTCAGGGGGCCAATGGCTACACCTTC; CDR3 protein: CASSFQGANGYTF
V gene: TRBV13; D gene: NA; J gene: TRBJ1-2; clone size: NA; CDR3 DNA: TGTGCCAGCAGCTTATCACGGGGGAGCGGCTACACCTTC; CDR3 protein: CASSLSRGSGYTF
V gene: TRBV6-5; D gene: NA; J gene: TRBJ2-5; clone size: NA; CDR3 DNA: TGTGCCAGCAGGGCCCAGGGTTTCCCTGAGACCCAGTACTTC; CDR3 protein: CASRAQGFPETQYF
V gene: TRBV11-3; D gene: TRBD1; J gene: TRBJ1-6; clone size: NA; CDR3 DNA: TGTGCCAGCAGCTCCTGGACAGGGTCGGATTCACCCCTCCACTTT; CDR3 protein: CASSSWTGSDSPLHF
V gene: TRBV7-2; D gene: NA; J gene: TRBJ2-2; clone size: NA; CDR3 DNA: TGTGCCAGCAGCTTAGCCAGGACAGTGGTCGGGGAGCTGTTTTTT; CDR3 protein: CASSLARTVVGELFF
V gene: TRBV28; D gene: NA; J gene: TRBJ2-7; clone size: NA; CDR3 DNA: TGTGCCAGCAGTGCCCCAGGGACGGCGGCCTACGAGCAGTACTTC; CDR3 protein: CASSAPGTAAYEQYF
V gene: TRBV11-3; D gene: TRBD1; J gene: TRBJ1-4; clone size: NA; CDR3 DNA: TGTGCCAGCAGCTTAACAGGGGGCGAAAAACTGTTTTTT; CDR3 protein: CASSLTGGEKLFF
V gene: TRBV6-1; D gene: NA; J gene: TRBJ1-5; clone size: NA; CDR3 DNA: TGTGCCAGCAGTGTATCTGTCTTAGGAACCCATAATCAGCCCCAGCATTTT; CDR3 protein: CASSVSVLGTHNQPQHF
V gene: TRBV6-5; D gene: NA; J gene: TRBJ2-7; clone size: NA; CDR3 DNA: TGTGCCAGCAGTTACTCGGGTGCAGGGACCTACGAGCAGTACTTC; CDR3 protein: CASSYSGAGTYEQYF